The next 7 T cell receptor beta chains were all read from a single sample in a study of cytomegalovirus exposure and HLA in healthy donors. With 60 Vbeta and 13 Jbeta primers, the PCR was carried out. Only in-frame clones appear in the TCRdb table, and some are missing; sequencing was by immunoSEQ multiplex PCR. The data show about 170,000 clones, with over 75% seen just once and less than 8% held by the top ten. The sample consisted of PBMCs. The receptors were sampled from a man aged 40-55 years in good health and CMV-seropositive.

This clone occurred a few times. V and J are TRBV4-1 and TRBJ2-1; D unclear. CDR1 and CDR2 from the germline V gene are MGHRA and YSYEKL. Trimming pared 1 base from V and 1 base from J, leaving 11 bases between. The CDR3 covers 16 residues. The CDR3 is CASSQVDIVSYNEQFF. The CDR3 region has the DNA TGCGCCAGCAGCCAAGTCGACATAGTATCCTACAATGAGCAGTTCTTC.

The chain uses TRBV5-1 and TRBJ1-5; D is ambiguous. The CDR3 extends over 16 amino acids. Germline V CDR1 and CDR2: SGHRS, YFSETQ. Trimming removed 0 bases at V and 6 bases at J, with 16 bases between. The CDR3 sequence: CASSLGPNQAGQPQHF. In DNA form, the CDR3 reads TGCGCCAGCAGCTTGGGACCCAACCAAGCGGGTCAGCCCCAGCATTTT.

The CDR3 DNA follows: TGTGCCAGCTCATCGACGGAGCGGCAGCCCCAGCATTTT. Amino acid sequence: CASSSTERQPQHF. The chain carries TRBV18 and TRBJ1-5; D unclear. CDR3 length: 13 residues. The V end was cut by 5 bases, the J end by 7 bases, with 12 bases between. CDR1 is KGHSH and CDR2 is LQKENI in the germline V gene.

This chain links TRBV2 with TRBJ1-2, with D possibly matching TRBD1 (6 bases). Per germline, CDR1 SNHLY and CDR2 FYNNEI. With 7 bases removed from V and 4 bases from J, the gap between germline ends came to 13 bases. The CDR3 extends over 13 amino acids. CDR3 bases: TGTGCCAGCACCCAGGGGTTCGGCTATGGCTACACCTTC. Protein: CASTQGFGYGYTF.

In its sample, this clone was seen a few times. The chain is built from TRBV7-2 and TRBJ2-1, with TRBD2 identical over 11 bases. The V and J ends lost 3 bases and 5 bases, in that order; junction bases with no gene match: 3. Germline values: CDR1 SGHTA, CDR2 FQGNSA. The CDR3 has 15 residues. This chain's CDR3 is CASSFWTSGHNEQFF. The CDR3 DNA follows: TGTGCCAGCAGCTTTTGGACTAGCGGGCACAATGAGCAGTTCTTC.

This clone was found a few times. The chain carries TRBV10-3 and TRBJ2-5; D is perhaps TRBD2 (5 bases). Germline V gene lookup returns CDR1 ENHRY and CDR2 SYGVKD. V lost 5 bases and J lost 5, with 9 bases in between. The CDR3 is made up of 12 amino acids. The CDR3 reads CAISMRGETQYF. The CDR3 DNA follows: TGTGCCATCAGTATGAGAGGGGAGACCCAGTACTTC.

The CDR3 coding sequence is TGTGCCAGCAGCCAAACTAGCGGGAGAGGCTCCTACAATGAGCAGTTCTTC. The encoded protein is CASSQTSGRGSYNEQFF. The chain combines TRBV5-6 with TRBJ2-1; 11 bases map to TRBD2. CDR1 and CDR2 from the germline V gene are SGHDT and YYEEEE. The length of the CDR3 is 17 residues. Trimming removed 4 bases from V and 0 bases from J; junction bases left unmatched: 6. Based on the CDR3 plus reference TRBV5-6 and TRBJ2-1, the full variable domain is DAGVTQSPTHLIKTRGQQVTLRCSPKSGHDTVSWYQQALGQGPQFIFQYYEEEERQRGNFPDRFSGHQFPNYSSELNVNALLLGDSALYLCASSQTSGRGSYNEQFFGPGTRLTVL.